This T cell receptor beta chain was sequenced during a study of cytomegalovirus exposure and HLA in healthy donors (dated by TCRdb to 2016 to 2017). Looking at the study overall: An earlier analysis of 550 to 700 of the donors reported roughly 300 Gb of sequence data and 117 million unique TCR beta sequences from about 179 million T cells. Around 330 gigabases of sequencing data and 70 million to 100 million unique TCR sequences made up an early release that covered 500 to 700 HLA-typed donors. The genetic ancestry cluster associated with self-reported Caucasian donors included 70% to 85% of the 398 genotyped donors. The study was designed to test whether signatures of past pathogen exposure could be identified by cataloging public T cell receptors. The study used immunosequencing to profile the T cell repertoires of under 700 subjects and linked those repertoires to cytomegalovirus serostatus. Along with the roughly 710-subject first cohort, a separate validation cohort of roughly 110 different subjects was used. The study combined high-throughput TCR immunosequencing, statistical association of individual TCRs with disease status, and machine learning to predict cytomegalovirus infection status. A later analysis re-analyzed previously published TCR beta repertoires from 550 to 700 donors and added high-resolution HLA genotyping to study TCR occurrence patterns. In the later analysis, no new phenotypic data were used to find candidate immune exposures; instead, reliance was placed on TCR beta sequences and their occurrence across donors. In an earlier analysis of more than 550 of the donors, high-throughput TCR beta sequencing was used to judge whether each TCR beta V gene segment behaved as functional or pseudogenic. Donor age, sex, ethnicity and CMV serostatus were collected together with the repertoire data. In a later genetic analysis, genome-wide SNP genotypes for about 55% of the 666 donors were used, and that subset was treated as a discovery cohort. All discovery cohort repertoires had been generated on a single sequencing platform. HLA typing covered class I and class II loci at four-digit resolution. Typing coverage differed by locus: A, B, C, DRB1 and DQB1 were typed in about 629-640 donors, DQA1 in about 510, DPA1 in some 570, and DPB1 in 472. A handful of DR-DQ haplotypes were handled as single units for association and clustering because linkage in the cohort was strong. Among over 350 genotyped donors of the cohort, an average of 235,054 unique TCR beta nucleotide sequences were sequenced per donor, roughly a sixth of them non-productive. Beyond this particular receptor, the publication reports: The earlier analysis of around 600 of the donors excluded around 17 rarely observed V segments, including chromosome 9 orphons, because counts were too low. In an earlier analysis of more than 450 of the donors, most TCR beta V segments were observed in productive rearrangements about 90% or about 30% of the time, broadly matching IMGT annotations. Sequencing depth was assumed to be roughly uniform across donors in the presence/absence analyses, though that assumption may not hold. The authors suggested that the approach could potentially be generalized to other disease states and immunological phenotypes. In a later analysis, TCR association rates were found to vary across HLA loci, with the most associated TCRs seen for DRB1 alleles and the fewest for HLA-C alleles. Several of the top co-occurrence clusters appeared to be linked to parvovirus B19, influenza, CMV and Epstein-Barr virus, according to a later analysis. Most TCR sequences were seen in very few donors, while some public TCRs were found in many individuals. Because HLA typing was missing for some donors at each locus, association tests included only the typed subset. A group of highly shared sequence variants was considered likely to be a technical artifact of the sequencing pipeline. An association between a missense DCLRE1C variant and V-gene and J-gene trimming of TCR beta chains was found in a later genetic analysis and replicated in an independent cohort. Most CMV-associated TCR beta chains appeared to be HLA-restricted in a later analysis, and the HLA associations seemed to be driven largely by CMV exposure. For the cohort, immune exposure information was limited to CMV serostatus. In vitro tests confirmed that a few of the cytomegalovirus-associated TCR beta chains recognize cytomegalovirus antigens. A further reported finding was that TCR beta sequences accurately predicted the HLA-A and HLA-B alleles for most subjects in the first cohort. In the study, 150 to 200 TCR beta chains were listed as associated with cytomegalovirus. A later analysis associated roughly 17,000 TCR beta sequences with specific HLA alleles at a false discovery rate of 0.05. Only TCR beta chains were sequenced in this cohort, and the absence of alpha or paired-chain data limited detectable features. Compared with the approximately 700-donor mean, donors in an Asian-associated ancestry cluster had fewer N-insertions in productive TCRs, according to a later genetic analysis. Some IMGT-functional V segments, including TRBV6-2 and TRBV6-3, could not be distinguished by the 87-base-pair reads and were therefore excluded. When HLA alleles, especially DR and DQ, strongly co-occurred, attributing TCR associations to individual alleles was difficult. In a later analysis, HLA-associated TCR beta chains showed more clonal expansion and lower generation probabilities than non-associated chains that were equally common. The classifier was reported to diagnose cytomegalovirus status with high specificity and sensitivity in both the original and validation cohorts. Correlated functional status among segregating V segments might reflect linkage disequilibrium, but an unknown experimental factor could not be ruled out.

Preparation of the library involved the immunoSEQ multiplex PCR assay. The multiplex PCR relied on a mix of 60 forward primers for TCR Vbeta segments and 13 reverse primers for TCR Jbeta segments. The CDR3 region of rearranged TCR beta genes was amplified from genomic DNA with a multiplex PCR assay. The Illumina HiSeq System was used to sequence the amplified TCR beta libraries as 87-base-pair reads. Processing in the source paper ran as follows. A later analysis tallied some 79 million unique TCR beta chains across the 666 repertoires, and approximately 12 million of those chains were shared by two or more donors. To remove PCR and sequencing errors, raw reads were error-corrected and collapsed into unique sequences using a nearest-neighbor algorithm that merged closely related sequences. To assign V, D and J gene segments, CDR3 sequences were aligned to IMGT reference sequences. For a sequence to be retained, at least a six-nucleotide match to both a V gene segment and a J gene segment was required. A rearrangement counted as productive if the CDR3 had no stop codons and remained in frame with V and J, and every other rearrangement counted as non-productive. Following IMGT convention, CDR3 was defined as the stretch from the second conserved V-encoded cysteine up to the conserved J-encoded phenylalanine. The earlier analysis of 587 of the donors excluded any sequence lacking an unambiguous match to a single V gene segment. An earlier analysis of a few hundred of the donors called V segments functional above 56.7% productive rearrangements and segregating when the between-donor standard deviation exceeded 5%. To diagnose cytomegalovirus status from the catalog of TCR beta chain sequences, a statistical classification framework was built. A later analysis assigned V and J genes by comparing TCR nucleotide sequences with IMGT/GENE-DB human TR gene sequences. The TCRdist pipeline was used in a later analysis to assign CDR3 sequences and most-parsimonious VDJ recombination scenarios. In a later analysis, each TCR beta chain was defined by its CDR3 amino acid sequence together with its V-gene family, and reads without a unique V-gene family were excluded. As a way to deal with suspected cross-contamination and a sequencing artifact, a later analysis dropped approximately 590 nucleotide sequences that were highly shared and had low generation probability. In a later analysis, a clonal expansion index was calculated for each public chain from normalized within-repertoire ranks of inferred template counts. A later analysis computed generation probabilities with a VDJ recombination model fitted to out-of-frame rearrangements, and checked the results against IGoR. Hypergeometric tests were used in a later analysis to score TCR-TCR, TCR-HLA and TCR-CMV co-occurrence, with a repertoire-size bias correction applied to the TCR pairs. In a later analysis, false discovery rates were estimated by permuting HLA or CMV assignments 20 times. In a later analysis, co-occurring TCRs were grouped using DBSCAN, and TCRdist sequence similarity was added for clustering within HLA-allele-positive subsets. For co-occurrence clustering, repertoires with fewer than 30,000 or more than 120,000 public chains were excluded, along with 5 or 6 repertoires with anomalous nucleotide sharing. TCRdb obtained this table from immuneACCESS and retained in-frame rearrangements with V and J assigned. These tables miss some clones; where compared with another copy, unresolved V genes account for less than half of the shortfall, and the remainder is unexplained. That table furnishes V, J and clone size, whereas the DNA furnished D and trimming. This sample's table carries approximately 93,000 clones. Of the sample, 3.4% is held by the ten largest clones.

In total, fewer than 750 healthy bone marrow donors made up the cohort. Cohort members were all nominally healthy when sampled, although unrecorded immune exposures were likely present. The donor was CMV seronegative and was included in the group of a few hundred seronegative cohort members. Each donor provided a peripheral blood sample, and peripheral blood mononuclear cells were used for TCR beta sequencing. Genomic DNA extraction from the blood cell samples was performed with the Qiagen DNeasy Blood Extraction Kit. A word on this clone: Its target antigen remains unknown.

The CDR3 runs 14 amino acids, cysteine and phenylalanine included. Only the CDR3 portion is preserved as DNA: 42 bases, with reading frame beginning at the first base. At the junction V is shortened by 1 base and J by 7 bases, with 8 bases in between. The germline V gene sets CDR1 to MGHRA and CDR2 to YSYEKL. This chain joins TRBV4-1 to TRBJ1-6; the D segment cannot be called with confidence. The source of this sequence is a young woman in good health and CMV-seronegative. Sequences were obtained from PBMCs. Here the CDR3 is given as CASSQAEQNSPLHF. DNA sequence: TGCGCCAGCAGCCAAGCTGAGCAAAATTCACCCCTCCACTTT.